Shown below are 20 T cell receptor beta chains from a single sample sequenced in a study of response to subunit inactivated influenza vaccine. TCRdb used MiXCR to reprocess the RT-PCR reads, holding one entry per CDR3 protein. The sample has about 540,000 distinct CDR3 sequences; roughly 25% are singletons. This same sample was also taken into another study, of T cells expressing NK-cell markers. That study reports: As the method of synthesis, 5'RACE template switching with UMIs yielded TCR beta cDNA.

Source: CD4+ T cells sorted from PBMCs, taken less than 13 days after vaccination. All receptors derive from a man aged 45-60 years who received an inactivated influenza vaccine.

In its sample, this clonotype was seen a few times. This chain joins TRBV10-3 and TRBJ2-3, with TRBD2 matching over 10 bases. CDR1 is ENHRY, CDR2 SYGVKD, per germline. V gave up 6 bases and J gave up 2 bases; unmatched junction bases: 5. This CDR3 has 15 residues. The DNA for the CDR3 is TGTGCCATCAGCGTAGCGGGAGGCCTCACAGATACGCAGTATTTT. It codes for CAISVAGGLTDTQYF.

This clonotype has a handful of counts. The chain is built from TRBV15 and TRBJ2-7, with D possibly being TRBD1 or TRBD2 (5 bases each). In germline, CDR1 is LNHNV, CDR2 YYDKDF (reference sequence). The CDR3 has 15 residues. V dropped 3 bases and J dropped 2 bases, with 14 bases sitting between them. In DNA form, the CDR3 reads TGTGCCACCAGCAGGGACCCGGGGCGGCCCTACGAGCAGTACTTC. Translating it yields CATSRDPGRPYEQYF.

This chain links TRBV19 with TRBJ1-2; 7 bases fit TRBD1. The J segment lost 2 bases and the V segment lost 5 bases, leaving 23 bases of the junction unmatched. Germline lookup yields CDR1 LNHDA and CDR2 SQIVND (reference sequence). The CDR3 has 20 residues. The CDR3 spells CASSRSLFSTGKSRNYGYTF. CDR3 bases: TGTGCCAGTAGTCGTTCTCTTTTTTCGACAGGGAAATCTAGGAACTATGGCTACACCTTC.

This clonotype occurred once. A much larger clone differs by one base, so this may be a read error. This chain joins TRBV29-1 and TRBJ2-1; 10 nucleotides agree with TRBD2. Germline lookup yields CDR1 SQVTM and CDR2 ANQGSEA. Trimming at V came to 7 bases and at J to 8 bases, leaving 11 bases not matched to a gene. The CDR3 loop spans 14 amino acids. The CDR3 DNA reads TGCAGCGCCGGACTAGCGGTAGGAGTATATGAGCAGTTCTTC. Amino acid sequence: CSAGLAVGVYEQFF.

The CDR3 region has the DNA TGTGCCAGCAGTTCACTCCCTACAGGGGGGCGAAAGACCCAGTACTTC. Residues: CASSSLPTGGRKTQYF. J is TRBJ2-5 and V is TRBV28, with TRBD1 matching over 8 bases. This CDR3 has 16 amino acids. The junction had 13 bases not matched to a gene; V was cut back by 4 bases and J by 6 bases. The germline V gene has CDR1 MDHEN and CDR2 SYDVKM.

The chain combines TRBV5-1 with TRBJ2-2; D gene unclear. Per the germline V gene, CDR1 is SGHRS and CDR2 is YFSETQ. The V end was cut by 7 bases, the J end by 1 base, with 8 bases between. The CDR3 is made up of 13 amino acids. The CDR3 region has the DNA TGCGCCAGCCGACCGGAGAACACCGGGGAGCTGTTTTTT. Its protein product is CASRPENTGELFF.

This clonotype was seen a handful of times. The chain couples TRBV4-1 to TRBJ1-6; D uncertain. The V and J ends lost 1 base and 4 bases respectively, with 11 bases between them. This CDR3 comprises 16 residues. CDR1 and CDR2 (germline): MGHRA, YSYEKL. This chain's CDR3 is CASSQAKGAYNSPLHF. CDR3 in DNA: TGCGCCAGCAGCCAAGCAAAAGGAGCTTATAATTCACCCCTCCACTTT.

The chain uses TRBV25-1 and TRBJ1-1; possibly TRBD1 for D (5 bases). CDR1 and CDR2 (germline): MGHDK, SYGVNS. The CDR3 has 13 residues. V lost 8 bases to trimming and J lost 1 base, with 11 bases between them. The DNA for the CDR3 is TGTGCCAGCCACGGACACAAGAACACTGAAGCTTTCTTT. Translated, it gives CASHGHKNTEAFF.

The chain carries TRBV5-1 and TRBJ1-5; perhaps TRBD1 as D (5 bases). The germline gives CDR1 SGHRS, CDR2 YFSETQ. The length of the CDR3 is 19 residues. The ends were cut back, 6 bases at V and 0 bases at J, with 25 bases in the middle. The CDR3 here is CASTPVGGIRVISNQPQHF. The CDR3 DNA reads as TGCGCCAGCACCCCAGTGGGGGGGATACGAGTGATTAGCAATCAGCCCCAGCATTTT.

The rearrangement joins TRBV30 to TRBJ1-1; D not certain. Germline CDR1 GTSNPN, CDR2 SVGIG (reference sequence). The CDR3 has 14 amino acids. V was clipped by 5 bases and J by 1 base, with 14 bases between them. The CDR3 DNA sequence: TGTGCCTGGGCGGAGGGAGGGTGGAACACTGAAGCTTTCTTT. Encoded protein: CAWAEGGWNTEAFF.

The V call is TRBV4-3, the J call TRBJ2-7; 9 bases agree with TRBD2. V gave up 0 bases and J gave up 7 bases; unmatched junction bases: 13. Germline V lookup: CDR1 LGHNA, CDR2 YSLEER. The CDR3 is 17 residues long. CDR3 nucleotide sequence: TGCGCCAGCAGCCAAGATAAGGGTAGCGGGGGTTTCCGTGAGCAGTACTTC. This translates into CASSQDKGSGGFREQYF.

The chain links TRBV6-6 to TRBJ1-2; no clear D gene. This CDR3 is built from 13 residues. Germline V gene data show CDR1 as MNHNY and CDR2 as SVGAGI (reference sequence). Trimming removed 2 bases at V and 8 bases at J, with 12 bases between. This chain's CDR3 is CASSYGGPSGYTF. The CDR3, as DNA: TGTGCCAGCAGTTACGGTGGACCCTCGGGCTACACCTTC.

V and J are TRBV12-3 or TRBV12-4 and TRBJ1-2; D gene uncertain. The CDR3 contains 14 residues. Trimming left V 5 bases short and J 0 bases short, with 10 bases between. CDR3 protein: CASSVTLANYGYTF. The CDR3 DNA is TGTGCCAGCAGTGTGACTCTAGCTAACTATGGCTACACCTTC.

The rearrangement links TRBV19 to TRBJ2-3; 8 nucleotides align to TRBD2. V trimming: 5 bases; J trimming: 4 bases; junction bases outside the gene matches: 5. The CDR3 runs 14 residues. CDR1 and CDR2 (germline): LNHDA, SQIVND (reference sequence). The DNA for the CDR3 is TGTGCCAGTAGTTTTAGCGGGAACGCAGATACGCAGTATTTT. Protein product: CASSFSGNADTQYF.

This chain connects TRBV5-1 to TRBJ2-1; TRBD2 is a possible D gene (6 bases). The CDR3 is made up of 16 amino acids. CDR1 is SGHRS and CDR2 is YFSETQ in the germline V gene. V was clipped by 0 bases and J by 0 bases, with 10 bases between them. CDR3 protein: CASSLERAGSYNEQFF. CDR3 in DNA: TGCGCCAGCAGCTTGGAGCGGGCAGGCTCCTACAATGAGCAGTTCTTC.

The rearrangement uses TRBV7-9 and TRBJ1-6; 7 bases align to TRBD1. V lost 6 bases to trimming and J lost 4 bases; unmatched junction nucleotides: 3. The CDR3 is 14 residues long. Germline loops: CDR1 SEHNR, CDR2 FQNEAQ (reference sequence). CDR3: CASRSGQYNSPLHF. For the CDR3, the DNA is TGTGCCAGCAGATCGGGACAGTATAATTCACCCCTCCACTTT.

The rearrangement links TRBV7-2 to TRBJ2-7; D tentatively reads TRBD1 or TRBD2 (5 bases each). Trimming cost V 4 bases and J 3 bases, with 19 bases left between them. The CDR3 runs 16 residues. The germline V gene has CDR1 SGHTA and CDR2 FQGNSA. CDR3 protein: CASSYRGSGRHYEQYF. The CDR3 coding sequence is TGTGCCAGCAGCTATAGAGGGTCGGGACGACACTACGAGCAGTACTTC.

The gene calls are TRBV7-8 and TRBJ2-2; TRBD2 matches 10 bases. The CDR3 contains 19 residues. Trimming took 5 bases from V and 4 from J; bases not matched to a gene: 16. CDR1 SGHVS and CDR2 FQNEAQ come from the germline V gene. The CDR3 nucleotides are TGTGCCAGCAGCAAAAACCTACCCCGAGCGGGAGGGGGCACCGGGGAGCTGTTTTTT. This sequence encodes CASSKNLPRAGGGTGELFF.

The chain links TRBV6-2 or TRBV6-3 to TRBJ2-1, with D perhaps TRBD1 (6 bases). This CDR3 region has 17 residues. Germline loops: CDR1 MNHEY, CDR2 SVGEGT. The V gene lost 11 bases and the J gene lost 0 bases, with 23 bases spanning the gap. In DNA form, the CDR3 reads TGTGCCTACGCCCTTGAACAGGGCTCGGGCTCCTACAATGAGCAGTTCTTC. This gives the protein CAYALEQGSGSYNEQFF.

This clonotype appeared a few times. The chain is built from TRBV18 and TRBJ1-4; 8 bases map to TRBD1. With 6 bases clipped from V and 2 bases from J, the junction kept 17 bases outside the gene matches. This CDR3 has 19 residues. The germline CDR1 and CDR2 sequences are KGHSH and LQKENI. CDR3 sequence reads: CASSPVGQGASSTNEKLFF. CDR3 coding DNA: TGTGCCAGCTCGCCGGTGGGGCAGGGGGCATCGAGCACTAATGAAAAACTGTTTTTT.